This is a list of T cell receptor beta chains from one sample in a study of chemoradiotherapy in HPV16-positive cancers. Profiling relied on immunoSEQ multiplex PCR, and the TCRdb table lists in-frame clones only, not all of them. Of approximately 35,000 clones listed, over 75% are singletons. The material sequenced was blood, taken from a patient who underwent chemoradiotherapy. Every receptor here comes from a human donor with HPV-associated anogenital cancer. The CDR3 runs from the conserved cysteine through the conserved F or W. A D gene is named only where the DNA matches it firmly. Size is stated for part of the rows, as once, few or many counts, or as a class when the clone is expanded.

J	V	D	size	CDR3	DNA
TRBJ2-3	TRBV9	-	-	CASSVAGVTASLRTDTQYF	TGTGCCAGCAGCGTAGCGGGAGTGACAGCCAGCCTCCGCACAGATACGCAGTATTTT
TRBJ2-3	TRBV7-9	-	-	CASSLGNSGRVDTQYF	TGTGCCAGCAGCTTAGGAAACTCGGGCCGCGTGGATACGCAGTATTTT
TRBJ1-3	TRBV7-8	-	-	CASSPERLSGNTIYF	TGTGCCAGCAGCCCAGAGCGCCTCTCTGGAAACACCATATATTTT
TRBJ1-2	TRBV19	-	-	CASPRGGQVGYTF	TGTGCCAGTCCCCGGGGGGGGCAGGTTGGCTACACCTTC
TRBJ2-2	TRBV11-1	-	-	CASSPRGTGELFF	TGTGCCAGCAGCCCCCGGGGAACCGGGGAGCTGTTTTTT
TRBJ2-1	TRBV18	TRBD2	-	CASSPSGLGYNEQFF	TGTGCCAGCTCACCCTCGGGACTAGGGTACAATGAGCAGTTCTTC
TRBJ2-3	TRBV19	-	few	CASSAGPFTDTQYF	TGTGCCAGTAGTGCCGGGCCGTTCACAGATACGCAGTATTTT
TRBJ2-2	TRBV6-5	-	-	CASSYSGQNTGELFF	TGTGCCAGCAGTTACTCGGGACAAAACACCGGGGAGCTGTTTTTT
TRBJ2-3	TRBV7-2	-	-	CASSPVGASTDTQYF	TGTGCCAGCAGCCCCGTGGGAGCGAGCACAGATACGCAGTATTTT
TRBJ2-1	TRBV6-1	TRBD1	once	CASRRDRSNNEQFF	TGTGCCAGCCGCCGGGACAGGAGTAACAATGAGCAGTTCTTC
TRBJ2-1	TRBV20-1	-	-	CSAKGGIEQFF	TGCAGTGCGAAGGGGGGAATTGAGCAGTTCTTC
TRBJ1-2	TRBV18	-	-	CASSPDRTYGYTF	TGTGCCAGCTCACCCGACAGAACTTATGGCTACACCTTC
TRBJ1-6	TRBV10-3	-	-	CAISDAGYNSPLHF	TGTGCCATCAGTGACGCAGGGTATAATTCACCCCTCCACTTT
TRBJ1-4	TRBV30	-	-	CAWSPPLGGYEKLFF	TGTGCCTGGAGTCCCCCCCTGGGGGGGTATGAAAAACTGTTTTTT
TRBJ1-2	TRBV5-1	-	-	CASSLEGGGYGYTF	TGCGCCAGCAGCTTGGAAGGGGGTGGCTATGGCTACACCTTC
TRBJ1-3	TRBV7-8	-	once	CASSYPVTGGNTIYF	TGTGCCAGCAGCTACCCCGTTACAGGCGGAAACACCATATATTTT
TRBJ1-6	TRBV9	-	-	CASSKRTERDSPLHF	TGTGCCAGCAGCAAGAGGACGGAGAGGGATTCACCCCTCCACTTT
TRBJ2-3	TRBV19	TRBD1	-	CASSGTVSTDTQYF	TGTGCCAGTAGTGGGACAGTGAGCACAGATACGCAGTATTTT
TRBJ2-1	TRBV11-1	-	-	CASSRLGEQFF	TGTGCCAGCAGCCGACTCGGAGAGCAGTTCTTC
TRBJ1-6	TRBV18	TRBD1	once	CASSGQENSPLHF	TGTGCCAGCTCCGGACAGGAAAATTCACCCCTCCACTTT
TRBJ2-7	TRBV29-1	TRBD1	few	CSVRTGRAYEQYF	TGCAGCGTCAGGACAGGGCGGGCCTACGAGCAGTACTTC
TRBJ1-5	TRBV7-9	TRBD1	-	CASSLETGGGGQPQHF	TGTGCCAGCAGCTTAGAGACAGGGGGCGGGGGTCAGCCCCAGCATTTT
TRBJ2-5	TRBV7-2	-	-	CASSPGSVHQYF	TGTGCCAGCAGCCCTGGCTCCGTTCACCAGTACTTC
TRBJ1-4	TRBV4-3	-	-	CASSQESLVVEKLFF	TGCGCCAGCAGCCAGGAAAGTCTGGTAGTTGAAAAACTGTTTTTT
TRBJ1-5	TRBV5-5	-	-	CASSLLVKADSNQPQHF	TGTGCCAGCAGCTTGCTAGTGAAAGCGGATAGCAATCAGCCCCAGCATTTT
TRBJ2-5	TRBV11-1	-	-	CASSLEQPQETQYF	TGTGCCAGCAGCTTAGAGCAGCCCCAAGAGACCCAGTACTTC
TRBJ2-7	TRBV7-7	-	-	CASRAVGGREQYF	TGTGCCAGCAGAGCAGTAGGGGGGCGCGAGCAGTACTTC
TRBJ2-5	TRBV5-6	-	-	CASSLVSEETQYF	TGTGCCAGCAGCTTGGTCAGTGAAGAGACCCAGTACTTC
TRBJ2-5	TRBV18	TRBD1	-	CASSPRTGETQYF	TGTGCCAGCTCACCTAGGACAGGAGAGACCCAGTACTTC
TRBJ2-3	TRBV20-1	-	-	CSARFSDTQYF	TGCAGTGCTAGGTTTTCGGATACGCAGTATTTT
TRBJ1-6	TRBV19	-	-	CASSIPGSPLHF	TGTGCCAGTAGTATCCCTGGTTCACCCCTCCACTTT
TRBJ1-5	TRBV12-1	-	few	CASSFCRQPQHF	TGTGCCAGCAGCTTTTGCCGGCAGCCCCAGCATTTT
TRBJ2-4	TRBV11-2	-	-	CASSPSSGIIQYF	TGTGCCAGCAGCCCTTCTTCCGGTATAATTCAGTACTTC
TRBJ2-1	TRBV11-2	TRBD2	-	CASSKLAGGHDEQFF	TGTGCCAGCAGCAAACTAGCGGGGGGGCATGATGAGCAGTTCTTC
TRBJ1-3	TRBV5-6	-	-	CASSPPRDGPGNTIYF	TGTGCCAGCAGCCCCCCACGGGATGGCCCCGGAAACACCATATATTTT
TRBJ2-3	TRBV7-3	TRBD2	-	CASSFSTSGGRGDTQYF	TGTGCCAGCAGCTTCTCGACTAGCGGGGGGCGGGGAGATACGCAGTATTTT
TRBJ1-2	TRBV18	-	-	CASSPGQFNYGYTF	TGTGCCAGCTCACCTGGGCAGTTTAACTATGGCTACACCTTC
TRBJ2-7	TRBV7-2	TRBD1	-	CASSLTAGGVYEQYF	TGTGCCAGCAGCTTAACAGCAGGGGGCGTCTACGAGCAGTACTTC
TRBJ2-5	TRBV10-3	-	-	CAIRSGGPQETQYF	TGTGCCATCAGGTCTGGGGGACCCCAAGAGACCCAGTACTTC
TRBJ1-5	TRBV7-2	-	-	CASTLGQALNQPQHF	TGTGCCAGCACCTTGGGGCAGGCACTCAATCAGCCCCAGCATTTT
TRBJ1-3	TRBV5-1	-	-	CASSFGTAGNTIYF	TGCGCCAGCAGCTTCGGGACGGCTGGAAACACCATATATTTT
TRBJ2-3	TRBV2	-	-	CAGDGDTQYF	TGTGCCGGCGACGGAGATACGCAGTATTTT
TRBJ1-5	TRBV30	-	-	CAWSPSGLRGQPQHF	TGTGCCTGGAGTCCATCCGGCCTCAGGGGTCAGCCCCAGCATTTT
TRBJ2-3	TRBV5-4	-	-	CASSSIGGSSTDTQYF	TGTGCCAGCAGTTCCATCGGAGGTAGTAGCACAGATACGCAGTATTTT
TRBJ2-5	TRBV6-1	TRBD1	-	CASSENRGRSETQYF	TGTGCCAGCAGTGAGAACAGGGGGCGGTCGGAGACCCAGTACTTC
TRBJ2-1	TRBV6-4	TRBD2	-	CASSLIAGGPLFF	TGTGCCAGCAGCCTGATAGCGGGGGGGCCACTGTTCTTC
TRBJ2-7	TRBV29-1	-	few	CSVGGWGPSSYEQYF	TGCAGCGTTGGAGGATGGGGTCCTAGCTCCTACGAGCAGTACTTC
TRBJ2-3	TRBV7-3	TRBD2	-	CASSPRLAGGLDTQYF	TGTGCCAGCAGCCCCCGACTAGCGGGGGGGTTGGATACGCAGTATTTT
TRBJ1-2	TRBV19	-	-	CASSPQGGSYGYTF	TGTGCCAGTAGTCCACAGGGAGGAAGCTATGGCTACACCTTC
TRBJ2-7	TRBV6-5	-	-	CASSERGYEQYF	TGTGCCAGCAGCGAGAGAGGCTACGAGCAGTACTTC